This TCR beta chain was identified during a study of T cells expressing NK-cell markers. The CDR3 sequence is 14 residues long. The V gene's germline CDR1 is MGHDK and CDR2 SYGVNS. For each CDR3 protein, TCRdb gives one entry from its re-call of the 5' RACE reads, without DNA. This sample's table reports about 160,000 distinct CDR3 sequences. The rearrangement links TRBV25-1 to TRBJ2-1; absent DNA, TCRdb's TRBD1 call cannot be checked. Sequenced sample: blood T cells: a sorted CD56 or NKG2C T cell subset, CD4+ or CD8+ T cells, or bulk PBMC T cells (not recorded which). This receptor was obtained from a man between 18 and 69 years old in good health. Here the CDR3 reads CASSQGALENEQFF.